The 28 T cell receptor beta chains listed next were all sequenced from one sample in a study of blood T cell repertoires in COVID-19 (dated by TCRdb to 2018 to 2021). The library was generated by the immunoSEQ multiplex PCR assay. Held by TCRdb, this immuneACCESS table contains in-frame sequences only and omits some clones. Under half of the omission traces to an unresolved V gene where checked; the cause of the rest is unknown. The sample table records roughly 190,000 clones; approximately 90% of these occur just once. The top ten clonotypes cover 1% to 1.4% of the sample. Sequencing used peripheral blood. Receptor source: a young man with acute or convalescent COVID-19.

The chain links TRBV11-2 to TRBJ2-2, with TRBD2 matching over 7 bases. Germline V CDR1 and CDR2: SGHAT, FQNNGV. The CDR3 length is 17 residues. After removal of 6 bases from V and 0 bases from J, the junction contained 10 bases not matched to a gene. The CDR3 loop is CASRRWGGSTNTGELFF. For the CDR3, the DNA is TGTGCCAGCAGACGGTGGGGGGGATCGACGAACACCGGGGAGCTGTTTTTT.

CDR3 DNA: TGTGCCAGCAGCAAATCCGGGACAGGGAATGACACTGAAGCTTTCTTT. Translating it yields CASSKSGTGNDTEAFF. The chain is built from TRBV21-1 and TRBJ1-1; the table's D gene call, TRBD1, was not cross checked with the DNA. TRBV21-1 is a pseudogene locus. This CDR3 has 16 amino acids.

The chain links TRBV11-2 to TRBJ2-5; 7 nucleotides line up with TRBD1. Germline lookup yields CDR1 SGHAT and CDR2 FQNNGV. The CDR3 is made up of 14 amino acids. V lost 5 bases and J lost 6; bases outside the gene matches: 9. The CDR3 sequence is CASSPLTGSKTQYF. The CDR3 DNA follows: TGTGCCAGCAGCCCCCTGACAGGGTCCAAGACCCAGTACTTC.

The chain is built from TRBV3-1 (or the pseudogene TRBV3-2) and TRBJ1-3, with TRBD1 as a possible D gene (5 bases). This CDR3 has 14 amino acids. V was pared by 2 bases and J by 1 base, with 6 bases between. Germline lookup yields CDR1 LGHDT and CDR2 YNNKEL (reference sequence). The CDR3 DNA reads TGTGCCAGCAGCCAATCAGGGTCTGGAAACACCATATATTTT. Translation gives CASSQSGSGNTIYF.

This clone was detected only once. V and J are TRBV4-1 and TRBJ1-6; possible D gene TRBD1, 5 bases. CDR3 size: 14 residues. V lost 5 bases and J lost 10, with 15 bases in between. Germline V lookup: CDR1 MGHRA, CDR2 YSYEKL. The CDR3 region is CASSSIQGSSPLHF. The DNA for the CDR3 is TGCGCCAGCAGCTCTATTCAGGGAAGCTCACCCCTCCACTTT.

The rearrangement links TRBV7-2 to TRBJ2-7, with 11 bases that match TRBD1. The CDR3 contains 16 residues. The V segment lost 5 bases and the J segment 4 bases; nucleotides outside the gene matches: 10. CDR1 SGHTA and CDR2 FQGNSA come from the germline V gene. The CDR3 here is CASSPRTGGEGYEQYF. CDR3 nucleotides: TGTGCCAGCAGCCCCCGGACAGGGGGCGAGGGATACGAGCAGTACTTC.

This chain joins TRBV27 and TRBJ1-6; 10 nucleotides match TRBD1. The CDR3 contains 19 residues. Germline V gene lookup returns CDR1 MNHEY and CDR2 SMNVEV (reference sequence). Germline trimming cut 5 bases from V and 2 bases from J; bases unmatched to any gene: 12. CDR3 sequence (DNA): TGTGCCAGCAGTAGAGGGACAGGGGTTGCACTAACCTATAATTCACCCCTCCACTTT. Translated: CASSRGTGVALTYNSPLHF.

The rearrangement joins TRBV5-1 to TRBJ2-7; 7 bases are a match to TRBD1. V was clipped by 3 bases and J by 1 base; unmatched bases: 7. Per the germline V gene, CDR1 is SGHRS and CDR2 is YFSETQ. The CDR3 has 15 residues. This CDR3 reads CASSSQWDSSYEQYF. The CDR3 DNA is TGCGCCAGCAGCTCCCAGTGGGACAGTTCCTACGAGCAGTACTTC.

V usage is TRBV7-2 and J usage is TRBJ2-7; 13 bases are a match to TRBD2. Germline loops: CDR1 SGHTA, CDR2 FQGNSA. The length of the CDR3 is 16 residues. The J segment lost 3 bases and the V segment lost 4 bases, leaving 6 bases of the junction unmatched. For the CDR3, the DNA is TGTGCCAGCAGCTACGGGACTAGCGGGGCCTACTACGAGCAGTACTTC. It encodes CASSYGTSGAYYEQYF.

The rearrangement links TRBV6-5 to TRBJ2-1; D unclear. Germline-derived CDR1 and CDR2 are MNHEY and SVGAGI. With 2 bases removed from V and 2 bases from J, the gap between germline ends came to 7 bases. This CDR3 comprises 14 residues. CDR3 protein: CASSYNSPYNEQFF. The CDR3, as DNA: TGTGCCAGCAGTTACAACAGCCCCTACAATGAGCAGTTCTTC.

This clone was picked up a small number of times. V gene TRBV4-2 combines with J gene TRBJ2-3; D remains unclear. The CDR3 loop spans 13 amino acids. CDR1 is LGHNA and CDR2 is YNFKEQ in the germline V gene. Trimming took off 4 bases at V and 4 bases at J, with 9 bases between the two ends. CDR3 sequence (DNA): TGTGCCAGCAGCCCTCTACGGGCAGATACGCAGTATTTT. As protein: CASSPLRADTQYF.

V gene TRBV29-1 combines with J gene TRBJ1-2, with 9 bases aligning to TRBD1. Germline CDR1 reads SQVTM; CDR2 reads ANQGSEA. The CDR3 contains 16 residues. The trim removed 7 bases at V and 2 bases at J, leaving 14 bases unmatched. DNA of the CDR3: TGCAGCGCCACAAAACTCCGGGACAGGGAGAACTATGGCTACACCTTC. It yields the protein CSATKLRDRENYGYTF.

The gene calls are TRBV7-9 and TRBJ1-3; 7 bases line up with TRBD1. The CDR3 has 16 residues. V gave up 7 bases and J gave up 0 bases; unmatched junction bases: 9. Germline-derived CDR1 and CDR2 are SEHNR and FQNEAQ (reference sequence). The CDR3 sequence: CASNPRDSLSGNTIYF. The CDR3, as DNA: TGTGCCAGCAACCCGCGGGACAGCCTCTCTGGAAACACCATATATTTT.

The gene calls are TRBV28 and TRBJ2-2, with D possibly matching TRBD1 (6 bases). Germline CDR1 reads MDHEN; CDR2 reads SYDVKM. The V end was cut by 7 bases, the J end by 2 bases, with 14 bases between. This CDR3 has 15 residues. The CDR3 reads CASTPGQINTGELFF. CDR3 in DNA: TGTGCCAGCACCCCGGGACAAATAAACACCGGGGAGCTGTTTTTT.

The chain recombines TRBV6-1 with TRBJ1-6; TRBD1 is a possible D gene (5 bases). V gave up 4 bases and J gave up 13 bases, with 23 bases separating them. Per the germline V gene, CDR1 is MNHNS and CDR2 is SASEGT. The CDR3 length is 16 residues. CDR3 loop: CASSAKPGNLQSPLHF. CDR3 DNA sequence: TGTGCCAGCAGTGCCAAGCCAGGGAATCTTCAATCCCCCCTCCACTTT.

The rearrangement uses TRBV27 and TRBJ2-2; TRBD2 matches 10 bases. The trim removed 4 bases at V and 1 base at J, leaving 3 bases unmatched. The CDR3 consists of 16 residues. Germline V lookup: CDR1 MNHEY, CDR2 SMNVEV (reference sequence). The CDR3 DNA reads as TGTGCCAGCAGTTATCAGCGGGGGGGGAACACCGGGGAGCTGTTTTTT. This gives the protein CASSYQRGGNTGELFF.

This chain connects TRBV10-2 to TRBJ1-2; 8 bases align to TRBD1. The V gene's germline CDR1 is WSHSY and CDR2 SAAADI. V shed 6 bases and J 7 bases; nucleotides not matched to a gene: 7. The CDR3 is 13 residues long. This CDR3 reads CASRGQGDRGYTF. Here the CDR3 DNA reads TGCGCCAGCAGAGGACAGGGTGATCGTGGCTACACCTTC.

The rearrangement uses TRBV12-3 or TRBV12-4 and TRBJ1-5, with D possibly matching TRBD1 (5 bases). The V gene lost 7 bases and the J gene lost 2 bases, with 6 bases spanning the gap. This CDR3 comprises 12 residues. The CDR3 is CASKQGNQPQHF. CDR3 coding DNA: TGTGCCAGCAAACAGGGCAATCAGCCCCAGCATTTT.

This clone was found once. The chain employs TRBV11-2 and TRBJ1-1, with D unclear. There are 13 residues in the CDR3. CDR1 and CDR2 from the germline V gene are SGHAT and FQNNGV. V was clipped by 5 bases and J by 2 bases, with 9 bases between them. CDR3 in amino acids: CASSDTENTEAFF. The CDR3, as DNA: TGTGCCAGCAGCGATACAGAAAACACTGAAGCTTTCTTT. The full variable domain, rest sourced from reference TRBV11-2 and TRBJ1-1, is EAGVAQSPRYKIIEKRQSVAFWCNPISGHATLYWYQQILGQGPKLLIQFQNNGVVDDSQLPKDRFSAERLKGVDSTLKIQPAKLEDSAVYLCASSDTENTEAFFGQGTRLTVV.

CDR3 in amino acids: CASSEGDSSYEQYF. Here the CDR3 DNA reads TGTGCCAGCAGTGAAGGGGACAGCTCCTACGAGCAGTACTTC. The rearrangement links TRBV6-1 to TRBJ2-7; 7 nucleotides agree with TRBD1. In germline, CDR1 is MNHNS, CDR2 SASEGT. J lost 0 bases, V lost 1 base, and 0 bases had no gene match. This CDR3 region has 14 residues.

The chain is built from TRBV28 and TRBJ2-1; possibly TRBD2 for D (5 bases). The CDR3 covers 13 residues. Between the trimmed V and J ends, which lost 3 bases and 3 bases, there was a span of 6 bases. Germline V CDR1 and CDR2: MDHEN, SYDVKM. The CDR3 loop is CASSLEDYNEQFF. The CDR3 nucleotides read TGTGCCAGCAGTTTGGAGGACTACAATGAGCAGTTCTTC. Combining the CDR3 with reference TRBV28 and TRBJ2-1 gives the whole variable domain DVKVTQSSRYLVKRTGEKVFLECVQDMDHENMFWYRQDPGLGLRLIYFSYDVKMKEKGDIPEGYSVSREKKERFSLILESASTNQTSMYLCASSLEDYNEQFFGPGTRLTVL.

The J gene is TRBJ1-2, the V gene TRBV5-1, with 7 bases lining up with TRBD1. This CDR3 comprises 14 residues. Trimming removed 6 bases from V and 6 bases from J; junction bases left unmatched: 11. Germline assignment: CDR1 SGHRS and CDR2 YFSETQ. The CDR3: CASTRQGSADGYTF. As DNA, the CDR3 is TGCGCCAGCACCCGACAGGGTTCGGCGGATGGCTACACCTTC.

This chain joins TRBV6-5 and TRBJ2-2; a possible D gene is TRBD2 (5 bases). Trimming took off 6 bases at V and 6 bases at J, with 11 bases between the two ends. The CDR3 extends over 13 amino acids. Germline V gives CDR1 MNHEY, CDR2 SVGAGI. This CDR3 reads CASSLLASGELFF. The CDR3 region has the DNA TGTGCCAGCAGCCTCCTAGCTTCCGGGGAGCTGTTTTTT.

The gene calls are TRBV9 and TRBJ1-1; the D gene is possibly TRBD1 (6 bases). Deletions cut 3 bases from V and 1 base from J, with 13 bases between. Germline values: CDR1 SGDLS, CDR2 YYNGEE. This CDR3 is built from 15 residues. The DNA for the CDR3 is TGTGCCAGCAGCGAAGACGGGACAACGAACACTGAAGCTTTCTTT. Translating it yields CASSEDGTTNTEAFF.

The rearrangement joins TRBV29-1 to TRBJ1-2; 7 positions match TRBD1. Germline CDR1 and CDR2: SQVTM and ANQGSEA. J gave up 4 bases and V 7 bases, and 6 bases lay outside the gene matches. The CDR3 runs to 12 residues. CDR3 in DNA: TGCAGCGCACAGGGGCGAGGCTATGGCTACACCTTC. As protein: CSAQGRGYGYTF.

The chain carries TRBV11-2 and TRBJ2-7; TRBD1 agrees at 8 bases. The CDR3 has 18 amino acids. V lost 4 bases, J lost 2 bases, and 16 bases stayed unmatched. Germline CDR1 and CDR2: SGHAT and FQNNGV. In DNA form, the CDR3 reads TGTGCCAGCAGCTCAATTAGGGGCCGAAGACAGGGGCCCTACGAGCAGTACTTC. Translated: CASSSIRGRRQGPYEQYF.

The chain combines TRBV2 with TRBJ2-2; 8 nucleotides line up with TRBD1. Trimming took 3 bases from V and 2 from J; bases not matched to a gene: 2. The CDR3 runs to 15 residues. Germline CDR1 is SNHLY and CDR2 is FYNNEI. The CDR3 here is CASSDQGANTGELFF. In DNA, the CDR3 is TGTGCCAGCAGTGATCAGGGGGCAAACACCGGGGAGCTGTTTTTT.

The chain has TRBV5-1 and TRBJ2-5; 8 nucleotides match TRBD1. After removal of 4 bases from V and 5 bases from J, the junction contained 7 bases not matched to a gene. Per the germline V gene, CDR1 is SGHRS and CDR2 is YFSETQ. The CDR3 contains 14 residues. CDR3 coding DNA: TGCGCCAGCAGCCCAGGGGGCGCCTTTGAGACCCAGTACTTC. Translated: CASSPGGAFETQYF.